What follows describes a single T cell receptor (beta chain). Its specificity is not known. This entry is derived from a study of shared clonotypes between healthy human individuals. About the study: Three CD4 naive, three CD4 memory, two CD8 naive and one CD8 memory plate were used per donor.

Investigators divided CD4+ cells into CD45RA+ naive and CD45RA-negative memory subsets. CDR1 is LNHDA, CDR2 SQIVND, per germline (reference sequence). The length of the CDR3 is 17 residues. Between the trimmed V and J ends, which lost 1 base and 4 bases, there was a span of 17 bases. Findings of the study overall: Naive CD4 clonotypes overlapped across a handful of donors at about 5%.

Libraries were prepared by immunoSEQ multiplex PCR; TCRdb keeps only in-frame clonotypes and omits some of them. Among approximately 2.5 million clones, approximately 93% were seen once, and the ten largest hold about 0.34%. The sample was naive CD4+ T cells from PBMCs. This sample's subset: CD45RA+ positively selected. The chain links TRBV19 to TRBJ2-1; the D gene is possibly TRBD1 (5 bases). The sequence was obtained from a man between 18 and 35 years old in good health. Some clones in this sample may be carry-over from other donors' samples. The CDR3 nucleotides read TGTGCCAGTAGTATAGGTCCCCAATTAGGGGAATACAATGAGCAGTTCTTC. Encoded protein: CASSIGPQLGEYNEQFF.